The next 15 T cell receptor beta chains were all read from a single sample in a study of blood T cell repertoires in COVID-19. Data came from immunoSEQ multiplex PCR; TCRdb stores just in-frame clones and leaves some out. The sample has under 550,000 clones, 80% to 90% seen once. The source material was peripheral blood. The receptor set was obtained from a man between 18 and 29 years old with COVID-19, enrolled during active disease.

This chain uses TRBV6-5 with TRBJ2-7; 7 nucleotides agree with TRBD1. Germline CDR1 and CDR2: MNHEY and SVGAGI. The CDR3 is 15 residues long. J lost 3 bases, V lost 0 bases, and 5 bases had no gene match. The CDR3 here is CASSYSRGLDYEQYF. The CDR3 bases are TGTGCCAGCAGTTACTCAAGGGGGCTCGACTACGAGCAGTACTTC.

This sequence joins TRBV9 and TRBJ1-3, with D perhaps matching TRBD1 (6 bases). Germline V gene sequence: CDR1 SGDLS, CDR2 YYNGEE. V lost 4 bases and J lost 2, with 16 bases in between. This CDR3 has 16 amino acids. The CDR3 bases are TGTGCCAGCAGCACCATGTCCGGGGACACTGGAAACACCATATATTTT. Translation: CASSTMSGDTGNTIYF.

This chain links TRBV6-5 with TRBJ2-7, with 7 bases that match TRBD1. Germline CDR1 is MNHEY and CDR2 is SVGAGI. Germline trimming cut 2 bases from V and 3 bases from J; bases unmatched to any gene: 7. This CDR3 comprises 15 residues. For the CDR3, the DNA is TGTGCCAGCAGTTACACTTCAGACAGGGTCTACGAGCAGTACTTC. Its translation is CASSYTSDRVYEQYF.

The chain joins TRBV12-5 to TRBJ1-2; the D gene is possibly TRBD1 (6 bases). CDR3 length equals 15 residues. Trimming took 5 bases from V and 3 from J, leaving 16 bases between them. Germline lookup yields CDR1 LGHNT and CDR2 FRNRAP. CDR3 protein: CASGTNRVWDYGYTF. The CDR3 nucleotides read TGTGCTAGTGGTACAAACAGGGTTTGGGACTATGGCTACACCTTC.

The rearrangement joins TRBV5-8 to TRBJ2-1; a possible D gene is TRBD2 (7 bases). V shed 7 bases and J shed 3 bases, with 11 bases lying between them. This CDR3 has 13 amino acids. CDR1 is SGHTS and CDR2 is YDEGEE in the germline V gene. CDR3 DNA sequence: TGTGCCAGCTGGGGGGGCCTCTACAATGAGCAGTTCTTC. The encoded protein is CASWGGLYNEQFF. Full variable domain (missing parts from reference TRBV5-8 and TRBJ2-1): EAGVTQSPTHLIKTRGQQATLRCSPISGHTSVYWYQQALGLGLQFLLWYDEGEERNRGNFPPRFSGRQFPNYSSELNVNALELEDSALYLCASWGGLYNEQFFGPGTRLTVL.

DNA of the CDR3: TGTGCCAGCAGAGTTTATCAGGGACAGGGGGCCTACGAGCAGTACTTC. Its protein product is CASRVYQGQGAYEQYF. The chain joins TRBV27 to TRBJ2-7; TRBD1 matches 11 bases. CDR3 length equals 16 residues. CDR1 and CDR2 from the germline V gene are MNHEY and SMNVEV (reference sequence). The J segment lost 2 bases and the V segment lost 6 bases, leaving 9 bases of the junction unmatched.

The V and J genes are TRBV15 and TRBJ1-2, with 8 bases lining up with TRBD1. V trimming: 5 bases; J trimming: 3 bases; junction bases outside the gene matches: 2. CDR1 is LNHNV and CDR2 is YYDKDF in the germline V gene (reference sequence). This CDR3 is built from 13 residues. The CDR3 loop is CATSPDRDYGYTF. The CDR3 DNA follows: TGTGCCACCAGCCCGGACAGGGACTATGGCTACACCTTC.

The CDR3: CASSLATINTDTQYF. In DNA form, the CDR3 reads TGTGCCAGCAGCTTGGCGACTATCAACACAGATACGCAGTATTTT. The chain is built from TRBV7-2 and TRBJ2-3; weak D call: TRBD2 (5 bases). The germline CDR1 and CDR2 sequences are SGHTA and FQGNSA. V gave up 3 bases and J gave up 2 bases, with 12 bases separating them. The CDR3 is 15 residues long.

The chain carries TRBV25-1 and TRBJ1-2; the match to TRBD1 covers 11 bases. The CDR3 extends over 15 amino acids. Germline CDR1 is MGHDK and CDR2 is SYGVNS. The ends lost 4 bases at V and 8 bases at J; junction bases unmatched: 9. The CDR3 nucleotides are TGTGCCAGCAGTGTTTCCGGGACAGGGGGTGGGGGCTACACCTTC. Amino acids: CASSVSGTGGGGYTF.

This chain connects TRBV25-1 to TRBJ2-1; 8 bases are shared with TRBD2. The V and J ends lost 5 bases and 4 bases, in that order; junction bases with no gene match: 4. Germline CDR1 reads MGHDK; CDR2 reads SYGVNS. CDR3 length: 14 amino acids. The CDR3 coding sequence is TGTGCCAGCAGTTCTAGCGGGTTGTACAATGAGCAGTTCTTC. It encodes CASSSSGLYNEQFF.

The chain employs TRBV29-1 and TRBJ2-1; D call uncertain. Looked up from germline, CDR1 is SQVTM and CDR2 is ANQGSEA. The CDR3 runs 13 residues. V shed 7 bases and J shed 5 bases, with 15 bases lying between them. CDR3 nucleotide sequence: TGCAGCGCTGCAAACAATAACCACAATGAGCAGTTCTTC. Encoded protein: CSAANNNHNEQFF.

The chain has TRBV9 and TRBJ2-5, with 7 bases identical to TRBD1. With V trimmed by 3 bases and J by 5 bases, 13 bases remained unmatched. Germline V lookup: CDR1 SGDLS, CDR2 YYNGEE. This CDR3 region has 16 residues. CDR3 loop: CASSGGYDRAWETQYF. The DNA of the CDR3 is TGTGCCAGCAGCGGGGGATATGACAGGGCTTGGGAGACCCAGTACTTC.

The chain is built from TRBV9 and TRBJ2-1, with 11 bases that match TRBD2. The CDR3 loop spans 15 amino acids. V trimming: 4 bases; J trimming: 5 bases; junction bases outside the gene matches: 5. Germline CDR1 and CDR2: SGDLS and YYNGEE. The CDR3 DNA follows: TGTGCCAGCAGCACCACTAGCGGGGGCCACAATGAGCAGTTCTTC. This sequence encodes CASSTTSGGHNEQFF.

The chain recombines TRBV7-9 with TRBJ2-1; possible D gene TRBD1, 6 bases. Germline V lookup: CDR1 SEHNR, CDR2 FQNEAQ (reference sequence). The germline V and J ends were trimmed by 5 bases and 7 bases, with 18 bases remaining between them. CDR3 size: 15 residues. CDR3 sequence reads: CASSPQGIVSNEQFF. CDR3 in DNA: TGTGCCAGCAGCCCACAGGGAATTGTGAGTAATGAGCAGTTCTTC. Full variable domain (missing parts from reference TRBV7-9 and TRBJ2-1): DTGVSQNPRHKITKRGQNVTFRCDPISEHNRLYWYRQTLGQGPEFLTYFQNEAQLEKSRLLSDRFSAERPKGSFSTLEIQRTEQGDSAMYLCASSPQGIVSNEQFFGPGTRLTVL.

This chain links TRBV10-3 with TRBJ2-1; the match to TRBD2 covers 11 bases. Losses at the gene ends were 7 bases for V and 0 bases for J; bases not matched to a gene: 11. This CDR3 has 18 amino acids. Germline-derived CDR1 and CDR2 are ENHRY and SYGVKD. CDR3 region: CAIKEKLTSGISYNEQFF. CDR3 DNA sequence: TGTGCCATCAAAGAAAAATTGACTAGCGGGATCTCCTACAATGAGCAGTTCTTC.